This T cell receptor beta chain originates from a study of blood T cell repertoires in COVID-19 (TCRdb year 2020). Describing the broader study: Samples covering the acute and convalescent phases of COVID-19 were provided by collaborators in the United States, Italy and Spain. The material from the prospective study consisted of cDNA or gDNA derived from T cells, B-cell-depleted T cells, or PBMCs. Deeply sampled blood TCRbeta repertoires from subjects exposed to, actively infected with, or recovered from COVID-19 were included in the dataset. The repertoires were made available in a free public database intended to serve as a resource for research on the immune response to SARS-CoV-2. Samples came from the ongoing ImmuneRACE study (first 160 participants) plus 1,254 subjects from 6 global collaborators. Nearly every sample came with metadata listing a de-identified subject ID, COVID-19 status, age in years and sex. Where available, HLA class I and class II types were obtained from metadata supplied by the sample provider rather than from assay-based typing. The investigation overall reported the following: How much clinical and demographic metadata was included differed by source and by participant, and the metadata was provided uncurated.

The immunoSEQ Assay, a bias-controlled multiplex PCR, was used to amplify TCRbeta CDR3 regions from genomic DNA. The paper's processing steps were these. The number of nucleated cells in each sample was estimated from the amplification of reference gene primers within the assay. To quantify the absolute abundance of each unique TCRbeta CDR3 rearrangement, sequence reads were collapsed and filtered. For each sample, productive Simpson clonality was calculated as the square root of Simpson's diversity index across productive rearrangements. Held by TCRdb, this immuneACCESS table contains in-frame sequences only and omits some clones. Under half of the omission traces to an unresolved V gene where checked; the cause of the rest is unknown. The V and J calls and clone size are taken from that table; D and trimming were inferred from the DNA. The table for this sample lists more than 85,000 clones; approximately 90% of them were counted only once. The ten largest clones take up 3% to 3.5% of the sample.

Each collaborating institution followed its own protocols to collect whole blood in K2EDTA tubes. For TCRbeta analysis, collaborator samples were shipped as frozen whole blood, as isolated PBMCs, or as DNA extracted from either sample type. CDR1 and CDR2, per the germline V gene, are MNHEY and SVGEGT. V is cut by 2 bases and J by 4 bases, and the space between the germline ends is 15 bases. Inclusive of the bounding cysteine and phenylalanine, the CDR3 is 15 residues long. Only CDR3 DNA is held: 45 bases, read in frame from base 1. As to this clone: It lacks a known antigen. No much larger clonotype is one base removed from it; base qualities were not supplied.

Source material: peripheral blood. This TCR was sampled from a woman in her forties or fifties with acute or convalescent COVID-19. This chain joins TRBV6-2 or TRBV6-3 to TRBJ2-7; the best D guess is TRBD1, with 6 bases matching. This receptor carries the CDR3 CASSYRINRVYEQYF. The nucleotides are TGTGCCAGCAGTTACAGGATTAACAGGGTGTACGAGCAGTACTTC.